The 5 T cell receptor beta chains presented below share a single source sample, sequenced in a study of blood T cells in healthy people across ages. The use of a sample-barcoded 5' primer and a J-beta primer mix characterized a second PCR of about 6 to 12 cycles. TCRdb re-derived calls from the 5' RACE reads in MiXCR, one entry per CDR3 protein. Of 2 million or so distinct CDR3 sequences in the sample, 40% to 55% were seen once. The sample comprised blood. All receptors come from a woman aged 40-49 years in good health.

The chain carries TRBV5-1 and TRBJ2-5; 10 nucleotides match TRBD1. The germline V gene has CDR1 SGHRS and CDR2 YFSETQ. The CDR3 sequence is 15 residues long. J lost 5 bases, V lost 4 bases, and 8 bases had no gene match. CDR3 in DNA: TGCGCCAGCAGCACGATGGGACAGGGGCGGGAGACCCAGTACTTC. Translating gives CASSTMGQGRETQYF.

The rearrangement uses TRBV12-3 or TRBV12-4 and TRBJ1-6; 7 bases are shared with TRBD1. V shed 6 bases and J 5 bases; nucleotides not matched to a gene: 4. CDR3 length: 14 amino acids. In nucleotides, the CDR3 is TGTGCCAGCAGAACCGGGACAGATAATTCACCCCTCCACTTT. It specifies CASRTGTDNSPLHF.

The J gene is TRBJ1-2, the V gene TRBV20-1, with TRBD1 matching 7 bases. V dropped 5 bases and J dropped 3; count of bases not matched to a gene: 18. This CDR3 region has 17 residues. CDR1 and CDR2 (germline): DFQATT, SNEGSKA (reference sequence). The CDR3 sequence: CSAAGLQKGAEDYGYTF. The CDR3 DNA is TGCAGTGCTGCAGGCCTTCAAAAGGGGGCAGAAGACTATGGCTACACCTTC.

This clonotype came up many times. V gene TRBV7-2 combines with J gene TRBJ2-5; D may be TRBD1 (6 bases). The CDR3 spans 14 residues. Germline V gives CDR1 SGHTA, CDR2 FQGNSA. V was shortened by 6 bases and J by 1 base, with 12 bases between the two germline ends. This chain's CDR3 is CASSLFRGQETQYF. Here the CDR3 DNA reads TGTGCCAGCAGTCTCTTCAGGGGCCAAGAGACCCAGTACTTC.

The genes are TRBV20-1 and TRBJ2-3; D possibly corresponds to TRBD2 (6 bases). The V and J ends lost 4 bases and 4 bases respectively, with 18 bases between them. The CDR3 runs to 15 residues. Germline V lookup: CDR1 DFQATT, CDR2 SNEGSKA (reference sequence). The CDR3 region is CSATALRGSPDTQYF. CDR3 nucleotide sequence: TGCAGTGCTACAGCCCTTCGGGGGTCCCCAGATACGCAGTATTTT.